This T cell receptor beta chain was retrieved from a study of T cell repertoires in cytomegalovirus infection. Overall study context: It was recently identified HLA-C-restricted and well-studied HLA-B-restricted CMV epitopes that the study used. Public TCR beta signatures were indicative of both CMV infection and a matching HLA type.

General observations from the study: HLA-C-restricted CMV clonotypes gave the most frequent clonotype in two of eight donors.

To note about this clonotype: Its specificity is unknown.

From the reads, TCRdb called clonotypes with MiXCR, one entry per CDR3 protein. The data show approximately 770,000 distinct CDR3 sequences, just under 30% seen once. Germline-derived CDR1 and CDR2 are MNHEY and SVGEGT. The CDR3 is made up of 14 amino acids. The V end was cut by 2 bases, the J end by 0 bases, with 8 bases between. Sequences were derived from cultured CD8+ T cells from PBMCs, sampled from culture after CMV antigen stimulation. The J gene is TRBJ2-7, the V gene TRBV6-2 or TRBV6-3, with a tentative D call TRBD2 (5 bases). The sequence was obtained from a human donor in good health (CMV status not recorded). Some clones in this sample may be carry-over from other donors' samples. CDR3 bases: TGTGCCAGCAGTTACGTAGGGAGCTCCTACGAGCAGTACTTC. As protein: CASSYVGSSYEQYF.